The entry below gives a single TCR beta chain sequence along with its context. The antigen is undetermined. This sample was taken from a study of T cell repertoires in cytomegalovirus infection. Study summary: Public TCR beta signatures were indicative of both CMV infection and a matching HLA type.

TCRdb recomputed calls from the reads with MiXCR, one row per CDR3 protein. The sample yields about 180,000 distinct CDR3 sequences, roughly 15% seen once. Study conclusions and caveats: HLA-C-restricted CMV clonotypes gave the most frequent clonotype in two of eight donors. Summed public TCR beta family frequency identified CMV carriers bearing the relevant HLA.

Source material: CD8+ T cells from PBMCs. The origin of this receptor is a human donor in good health (CMV status not recorded). Some clones in this sample may be carry-over from other donors' samples.

The CDR3 DNA is TGTGCCAGCACCCAATTGACGGGTTCCCAAGATCAGCCCCAGCATTTT. It encodes CASTQLTGSQDQPQHF. This sequence joins TRBV7-9 and TRBJ1-5; D is unresolved. Germline CDR1 SEHNR, CDR2 FQNEAQ (reference sequence). This CDR3 comprises 16 residues. Trimming took 7 bases from V and 5 from J, leaving 21 bases between them. The full variable domain, its missing parts supplied by reference TRBV7-9 and TRBJ1-5, is DTGVSQNPRHKITKRGQNVTFRCDPISEHNRLYWYRQTLGQGPEFLTYFQNEAQLEKSRLLSDRFSAERPKGSFSTLEIQRTEQGDSAMYLCASTQLTGSQDQPQHFGDGTRLSIL.